A single sample is the source of the 14 T cell receptor beta chains below, sequenced in a study of T cell repertoires in ileal Crohn's disease. Assay: immunoSEQ multiplex PCR; the TCRdb copy retains only in-frame clones and omits some. Of fewer than 7,500 clones in the sample, about two thirds were seen once. The source material was ileal tissue. Source of these receptors: an adult with Crohn's disease.

This chain connects TRBV7-2 to TRBJ2-1; 11 positions agree with TRBD2. V trimming: 4 bases; J trimming: 12 bases; junction bases outside the gene matches: 14. The CDR3 covers 16 residues. Germline CDR1 is SGHTA and CDR2 is FQGNSA. CDR3 coding DNA: TGTGCCAGCAGCTCATTAGCGGGAGGGGTCGGGATTCGGCAGTTCTTC. It codes for CASSSLAGGVGIRQFF.

V usage is TRBV5-1 and J usage is TRBJ2-2; possibly TRBD1 for D (6 bases). Germline loops: CDR1 SGHRS, CDR2 YFSETQ. The CDR3 spans 15 residues. V was shortened by 0 bases and J by 4 bases, with 10 bases between the two germline ends. CDR3 sequence (DNA): TGCGCCAGCAGCTTGGGACAGGAGAGCACCGGGGAGCTGTTTTTT. Amino acids: CASSLGQESTGELFF.

In regard to this clone: The same CDR3 is also encoded by other DNA sequences in this sample. This rearrangement joins TRBV28 to TRBJ2-1, with 9 bases identical to TRBD1. Germline values: CDR1 MDHEN, CDR2 SYDVKM. V lost 6 bases to trimming and J lost 2 bases; unmatched junction nucleotides: 8. The length of the CDR3 is 16 residues. The CDR3 coding sequence is TGTGCCAGCAGCTTACTGACAGGGGGGGCCTACAATGAGCAGTTCTTC. Translating it yields CASSLLTGGAYNEQFF.

This chain uses TRBV19 with TRBJ2-1, with 8 bases aligning to TRBD2. V was clipped by 5 bases and J by 2 bases; unmatched bases: 5. The CDR3 totals 15 residues. The germline CDR1 and CDR2 sequences are LNHDA and SQIVND (reference sequence). The CDR3 loop is CASSSLAGTYNEQFF. CDR3 nucleotides: TGTGCCAGTAGTTCGTTAGCGGGAACCTACAATGAGCAGTTCTTC.

V and J are TRBV29-1 and TRBJ2-7; no clear D gene. With 2 bases removed from V and 9 bases from J, the gap between germline ends came to 17 bases. CDR3 length equals 13 residues. Germline V gene data show CDR1 as SQVTM and CDR2 as ANQGSEA. CDR3 residues: CSVEWAPSAGQYF. CDR3 sequence (DNA): TGCAGCGTTGAATGGGCTCCGTCCGCCGGGCAGTACTTC.

This clone appeared a few times. The V and J genes are TRBV6-1 and TRBJ1-5; possibly TRBD1 for D (6 bases). Germline V gives CDR1 MNHNS, CDR2 SASEGT. The CDR3 runs to 18 residues. V shed 2 bases and J shed 0 bases, with 17 bases lying between them. In DNA form, the CDR3 reads TGTGCCAGCAGTGAAACGGTCAGACAGGCCTTTAGCAATCAGCCCCAGCATTTT. Its translation is CASSETVRQAFSNQPQHF.

The chain combines TRBV30 with TRBJ2-1; TRBD2 aligns across 13 bases. The CDR3 covers 17 residues. The V segment lost 1 base and the J segment 4 bases; nucleotides outside the gene matches: 7. Germline lookup yields CDR1 GTSNPN and CDR2 SVGIG (reference sequence). The chain's CDR3 is CAWSGAGTSGDYNEQFF. The DNA for the CDR3 is TGTGCCTGGAGTGGGGCGGGGACTAGCGGGGATTACAATGAGCAGTTCTTC.

The V call is TRBV14, the J call TRBJ2-2, with D uncertain. With 4 bases removed from V and 4 bases from J, the gap between germline ends came to 7 bases. Germline loops: CDR1 SGHDN, CDR2 FVKESK. The CDR3 is 13 residues long. CDR3 amino acids: CASSPGVTGELFF. The DNA of the CDR3 is TGTGCCAGCAGCCCAGGTGTCACCGGGGAGCTGTTTTTT. Supplemented by reference TRBV14 and TRBJ2-2, the full variable domain reads EAGVTQFPSHSVIEKGQTVTLRCDPISGHDNLYWYRRVMGKEIKFLLHFVKESKQDESGMPNNRFLAERTGGTYSTLKVQPAELEDSGVYFCASSPGVTGELFFGEGSRLTVL.

The J gene is TRBJ2-7, the V gene TRBV6-1; perhaps TRBD1 as D (5 bases). CDR1 MNHNS and CDR2 SASEGT come from the germline V gene. The CDR3 is made up of 14 amino acids. With 9 bases removed from V and 2 bases from J, the gap between germline ends came to 17 bases. CDR3 in DNA: TGTGCCAGTCAAAGGGGTCCCACGGCCTACGAGCAGTACTTC. Translated, it gives CASQRGPTAYEQYF.

Only a few counts were recorded for this clone. The J gene is TRBJ2-1, the V gene TRBV2; possible D gene TRBD2, 6 bases. The CDR3 consists of 12 residues. The V end lost 4 bases, the J end lost 6 bases, and 7 bases lay between the germline ends. Germline-derived CDR1 and CDR2 are SNHLY and FYNNEI. The DNA for the CDR3 is TGTGCCAGCAGTGGACTAGTCAATGAGCAGTTCTTC. Protein product: CASSGLVNEQFF.

This clone was counted a single time. V usage is TRBV28 and J usage is TRBJ2-7; tentatively, D is TRBD2 (6 bases). There are 13 residues in the CDR3. Trimming left V 2 bases short and J 3 bases short, with 8 bases between. Germline CDR1 MDHEN, CDR2 SYDVKM. In DNA form, the CDR3 reads TGTGCCAGCAGTTTAGGGACTTTCTACGAGCAGTACTTC. Protein product: CASSLGTFYEQYF.

This clone was recorded only once. The CDR3 here is CASSRTEGLEQYF. DNA for the CDR3: TGTGCCAGCAGCCGGACGGAGGGGCTCGAGCAGTACTTC. The V gene is TRBV7-8, the J gene TRBJ2-7; maybe TRBD2 (6 bases). V was shortened by 5 bases and J by 6 bases, with 14 bases between the two germline ends. The CDR3 spans 13 residues. Germline V gives CDR1 SGHVS, CDR2 FQNEAQ.

Details on this clone: Distinct nucleotide sequences in the sample also encode this CDR3. The chain combines TRBV4-1 with TRBJ2-5, with D maybe TRBD2 (5 bases). Per germline, CDR1 MGHRA and CDR2 YSYEKL. Trimming left V 1 base short and J 1 base short, with 7 bases between. The CDR3 has 14 amino acids. CDR3 in amino acids: CASSQGGPQETQYF. CDR3 nucleotides: TGCGCCAGCAGCCAAGGAGGGCCCCAAGAGACCCAGTACTTC.

The chain uses TRBV27 and TRBJ1-2, with 9 bases aligning to TRBD1. The ends lost 5 bases at V and 7 bases at J; junction bases unmatched: 5. Germline V CDR1 and CDR2: MNHEY, SMNVEV (reference sequence). The length of the CDR3 is 13 residues. The CDR3 sequence: CASSEQGAGGYTF. For the CDR3, the DNA is TGTGCCAGCAGTGAACAGGGGGCTGGTGGCTACACCTTC.